A selection of T cell receptor beta chains follows, all from one sample in a study of blood T cell repertoires in COVID-19. The protocol was immunoSEQ multiplex PCR, while the TCRdb copy is restricted to in-frame clones and leaves out a portion. The sample consists of about 110,000 clones, roughly 90% of them appearing once. What was sequenced was peripheral blood. The receptors originated from a man in his forties with active or convalescent COVID-19. CDR3s leave out the opening cysteine and the closing phenylalanine or tryptophan.

CDR3 protein	CDR3 length	V gene
ASSSGHDTGYYNEQF	15	TRBV5-1
ASSLPGTSGRASWF	14	TRBV28
ASSPPHVGGSNYGYT	15	TRBV28
ASSRTSGVTDTQY	13	TRBV2
ASSLEARGTYEQY	13	TRBV5-1
ASSGTTANTEAF	12	TRBV3-1/TRBV3-2
AWSVLGGNQPQH	12	TRBV30
ATSRLAGAAYEQY	13	TRBV15
ASSPPNTAKNIQY	13	TRBV27
ASSWPGTSGTGELF	14	TRBV6-6
AWSGGGSNQPQH	12	TRBV30